This T cell receptor beta chain was recovered during a study of CD8 T cells in Susac syndrome (dated by TCRdb to between 2017 and 2020). With respect to the entire study: Repertoire sequencing was used to test whether CD8+ T cell activation and differentiation in Susac syndrome was antigen driven. CD8+ T cell repertoire clonality was compared between some 12 healthy donors, approximately 14 Susac syndrome patients and approximately 16 multiple sclerosis patients.

High-throughput TCR beta sequencing profiled peripheral blood CD8+ and CD4+ T cells from healthy donors, Susac syndrome patients and multiple sclerosis patients. The multiple sclerosis controls were treatment-naive patients who had stable or active relapsing-remitting disease and met the revised McDonald criteria. CD8+ TEMRA cells were enriched by FACS, while bulk CD8+ and CD4+ T cells were purified by magnetic negative isolation. Blood was collected in EDTA tubes and processed within 24 hours, with PBMCs isolated through density gradient centrifugation. PBMCs destined for TCR sequencing were cryopreserved in liquid nitrogen and later thawed in a 37 °C water bath. A purity of at least 90% was achieved for sorted or isolated CD4+, CD8+ and CD8+ TEMRA cells. Broad study findings and their caveats: The number of individuals in the TCR sequencing and HLA analysis was acknowledged as relatively small.

With regard to this clonotype: Its specific antigen is unknown. No base-level quality is on record; no much larger clone is a single base apart.

The CDR3 runs 15 amino acids, cysteine and phenylalanine included. Kept here is only the CDR3 DNA, which spans 45 bases and is read in frame from base 1. The germline V gene (reference sequence) specifies MNHEY as CDR1 and SMNVEV as CDR2. Compared with germline, V lacks 5 bases and J lacks 3 bases; bases without a gene match: 7. RNA was extracted with the RNeasy kit and roughly 0.5 to 1 ug was reverse transcribed using random hexamers. The immunoSEQ multiplex PCR assay, covering 54 Vbeta and 13 Jbeta segments, was used to amplify TCR beta CDR3 regions. To correct PCR amplification bias, a synthetic template baseline was used for both primer optimization and computational correction. From the authors' description of their analysis: Reads were annotated to V, D and J genes according to IMGT and were analyzed with immunoSEQ Analyzer, with only productive sequences retained. Clonality was computed as one minus Shannon entropy normalized by log2 of the number of productive unique sequences. For each patient and control, public and private clones were evaluated among the 100 most prevalent clones. Clones were defined as Susac-specific when absent from the healthy and MS cohorts, from fewer than 1,200 published viral clones and from other ImmuneACCESS disease sequences. TCRdb handled the public reads itself, with Q25 trimming in fastp and clone calling in MiXCR, and kept productive beta chains. Merged by CDR3 protein, the rows form single entries marked with the most common genes and DNA. These V and J calls rely on TCRdb rather than the paper's analysis. Counted in this sample were about 300,000 distinct CDR3 sequences; over 75% of them appeared once. The top ten clones comprise 0.2% to 0.25% of the sample.

The chain employs TRBV27 and TRBJ2-7, with 10 middle bases fitting TRBD1. The clonotype originates from a human donor with multiple sclerosis. Material for sequencing was CD8+ T cells from PBMCs. The DNA is as follows: TGTGCCAGCAGTGCCCCGGGACAGGGGTTCTACGAGCAGTACTTC. Its protein is CASSAPGQGFYEQYF.